This is a list of T cell receptor beta chains from one sample in a study of shared clonotypes between healthy human individuals. The method was immunoSEQ multiplex PCR; TCRdb's version includes in-frame clones alone and lacks a portion of them. The top ten hold roughly 0.13% of the sample, which has roughly 2 million clones, 95% seen once. Sequenced sample: naive CD4+ T cells sorted from blood. These receptors all come from a man aged 18 to 29 in good health. Both conserved end residues are part of each CDR3. Fields, in order: V gene, D gene, J gene, clone size, CDR3 DNA, CDR3 protein. The D gene is left open where the match is weak. Clone size is given for some rows only: seen once, a few or many times, or a class if the clone is expanded.

TRBV6-5	NA	TRBJ2-3	NA	TGTGCCAGCAGTTACTCCCCAGGGGGCACAGATACGCAGTATTTT	CASSYSPGGTDTQYF
TRBV19	TRBD2	TRBJ2-1	NA	TGTGCCAGTAGTATTACGACTAGCGGGTCCTACAATGAGCAGTTCTTC	CASSITTSGSYNEQFF
TRBV28	TRBD1	TRBJ1-5	NA	TGTGCCAGCAGCAGGACAGGGGTCAATCAGCCCCAGCATTTT	CASSRTGVNQPQHF
TRBV9	NA	TRBJ2-3	NA	TGTGCCAGCAGCGCCGAGGGGCGGCCCACAGATACGCAGTATTTT	CASSAEGRPTDTQYF
TRBV30	NA	TRBJ2-3	NA	TGTGCCTGGAGTGTCGGGAAAGATACGCAGTATTTT	CAWSVGKDTQYF
TRBV4-2	TRBD1	TRBJ2-2	once	TGTGCCAGCTTGAGGGAGACAGGGGGCCTGAACACCGGGGAGCTGTTTTTT	CASLRETGGLNTGELFF
TRBV10-3	NA	TRBJ2-7	NA	TGTGCCGGGGACCAGGGCATTCCCTACGAGCAGTACTTC	CAGDQGIPYEQYF
TRBV7-6	TRBD1	TRBJ2-5	NA	TGTGCCAGCAGCTGGACAGGGAAAGAGACCCAGTACTTC	CASSWTGKETQYF
TRBV5-1	NA	TRBJ1-1	NA	TGCGCCAGCAGCTTGGGACCTACAGGGAACACTGAAGCTTTCTTT	CASSLGPTGNTEAFF
TRBV2	TRBD2	TRBJ2-7	NA	TGTGCCACCCATAGCGGGAGTGGGGGCGAGCAGTACTTC	CATHSGSGGEQYF
TRBV2	TRBD2	TRBJ2-7	NA	TGTGCTACAGCAGTCCATCCAGCGGGGGGACCTAGGTACGAGCAGTACTTC	CATAVHPAGGPRYEQYF
TRBV27	NA	TRBJ2-2	NA	TGTGCCAGCAGTTTACCCGGACTAAGCACCGGGGAGCTGTTTTTT	CASSLPGLSTGELFF
TRBV27	TRBD2	TRBJ2-7	NA	TGTGCCAGCAGTTTCGGGGCGGGAGCAAGCTACGAGCAGTACTTC	CASSFGAGASYEQYF
TRBV5-1	TRBD2	TRBJ2-5	NA	TGCGCCAGCAGCTTGATGACTAGCGGGGGACAAGAGACCCAGTACTTC	CASSLMTSGGQETQYF
TRBV19	NA	TRBJ1-5	NA	TGTGCCAGTACTACAACAGGGTGGGAGCCCCAGCATTTT	CASTTTGWEPQHF
TRBV6-1	NA	TRBJ2-7	NA	TGTGCCAGCCCCCGGGAAGGGAGCTCCTACGAGCAGTACTTC	CASPREGSSYEQYF
TRBV30	NA	TRBJ1-6	NA	TGTGCCTGGAAAGGGCTAGGAAGGGCCCCGAGCTCCTATAATTCACCCCTCCACTTT	CAWKGLGRAPSSYNSPLHF
TRBV2	NA	TRBJ1-3	NA	TGTGCCAGCATTCTGGCCAGCTCTGGAAACACCATATATTTT	CASILASSGNTIYF
TRBV19	TRBD1	TRBJ2-7	NA	TGTGCCAGTACCGGATCGGGGACAGGGATCTACGAGCAGTACTTC	CASTGSGTGIYEQYF
TRBV4-3	TRBD2	TRBJ2-7	NA	TGCGCCAGCAGCCAAGGGTTAGCGGGAGACTTTTACGAGCAGTACTTC	CASSQGLAGDFYEQYF
TRBV4-3	NA	TRBJ2-7	NA	TGCGCCAGCAGCCTAGAGACAGGCCCCGAGCAGTACTTC	CASSLETGPEQYF
TRBV28	NA	TRBJ2-1	NA	TGTGCCAGCAGTCCCTCGGGGGGCTCACTGCGGGACAATGAGCAGTTCTTC	CASSPSGGSLRDNEQFF
TRBV5-6	NA	TRBJ1-3	NA	TGTGCCAGCAGCCTCAGGGGTTGGGCAGGAAACACCATATATTTT	CASSLRGWAGNTIYF
TRBV4-2	NA	TRBJ2-3	NA	TGTGCCAGCAGCCAAGATCCACCACGCGGGAGCACAGATACGCAGTATTTT	CASSQDPPRGSTDTQYF
TRBV5-1	NA	TRBJ2-1	NA	TGCGCCAGCAGGGAGGCTGGACACACCAATGAGCAGTTCTTC	CASREAGHTNEQFF